This T cell receptor (beta chain) was captured in a study of OX40 agonist ivuxolimab in advanced cancers. Study background: The patients got ivuxolimab, which is an agonistic anti-OX40 (CD134) antibody. Each dose-escalation patient presented with hepatocellular carcinoma, melanoma, renal cell or head and neck cancer. Study outcomes and limitations: Antigen specificity of clonally expanded peripheral T cells was not established.

The table came from immunoSEQ multiplex PCR; TCRdb's copy has only in-frame clones and leaves some out. This table has approximately 90,000 clones, roughly nine tenths appearing once. Comment on this clone: The antigen remains unidentified.

The germline V gene has CDR1 GTSNPN and CDR2 SVGIG (reference sequence). The CDR3 consists of 13 residues. V lost 3 bases to trimming and J lost 2 bases, with 10 bases between them. The sequencing used CD4+ or CD8+ T cells sorted from blood, collected in a trial of the OX40 agonist ivuxolimab. This TCR derives from an adult with an advanced solid tumor such as melanoma, head and neck, liver or kidney cancer. The gene calls are TRBV30 and TRBJ1-1; no reliable D call. The CDR3: CAWRVPGNTEAFF. CDR3 nucleotides: TGTGCCTGGAGGGTCCCGGGAAACACTGAAGCTTTCTTT.